These 21 T cell receptor beta chains came from one sample sequenced in a study of cytomegalovirus exposure and HLA in healthy donors. TCRdb's table, derived via immunoSEQ multiplex PCR, lists solely in-frame clones and lacks some. The sample has tens of thousands of clones; roughly 94% are singletons. The material sequenced was PBMCs. These receptors were obtained from a man in his late teens or twenties in good health and CMV-seropositive.

This clone was counted a single time. This rearrangement joins TRBV30 to TRBJ1-1; no definite D call. V gave up 4 bases and J gave up 4 bases, with 10 bases separating them. Germline assignment: CDR1 GTSNPN and CDR2 SVGIG (reference sequence). The CDR3 loop spans 12 amino acids. CDR3 residues: CAWIKPGTEAFF. CDR3 DNA: TGTGCCTGGATTAAACCGGGCACTGAAGCTTTCTTT.

CDR3 in amino acids: CASRGTSGEETQYF. CDR3 in DNA: TGTGCCAGCAGAGGGACTAGCGGGGAAGAGACCCAGTACTTC. V gene TRBV2 combines with J gene TRBJ2-5, with 13 bases identical to TRBD2. J gave up 3 bases and V 6 bases, and 1 base lay outside the gene matches. From germline, CDR1 is SNHLY and CDR2 FYNNEI. The CDR3 covers 14 residues.

V gene TRBV27 combines with J gene TRBJ2-7, with 11 bases matching TRBD2. Germline CDR1 and CDR2: MNHEY and SMNVEV (reference sequence). This CDR3 is 17 amino acids long. Trimming cost V 1 base and J 3 bases; bases outside gene matches: 8. The CDR3 DNA is TGTGCCAGCAGTTTATGGGTGGGCGGGACTAGCGGCTACGAGCAGTACTTC. Its translation: CASSLWVGGTSGYEQYF.

The V gene is TRBV11-2, the J gene TRBJ1-1, with 7 bases matching TRBD1. The CDR3 covers 15 residues. The V gene's germline CDR1 is SGHAT and CDR2 FQNNGV. The J segment lost 1 base and the V segment lost 5 bases, leaving 7 bases of the junction unmatched. CDR3 DNA: TGTGCCAGCAGCGTGCAACAGGGGAAGAACACTGAAGCTTTCTTT. This encodes CASSVQQGKNTEAFF. Full variable domain (outside the CDR3, taken from reference TRBV11-2 and TRBJ1-1): EAGVAQSPRYKIIEKRQSVAFWCNPISGHATLYWYQQILGQGPKLLIQFQNNGVVDDSQLPKDRFSAERLKGVDSTLKIQPAKLEDSAVYLCASSVQQGKNTEAFFGQGTRLTVV.

This chain links TRBV6-5 with TRBJ1-3, with D possibly TRBD1 on 6 matching bases. CDR3 length: 15 residues. Germline CDR1 and CDR2: MNHEY and SVGAGI. V shed 5 bases and J shed 4 bases, with 15 bases lying between them. The CDR3 here is CASSTGTPFGNTIYF. The CDR3 nucleotides read TGTGCCAGCAGTACCGGGACACCGTTCGGAAACACCATATATTTT.

The chain is built from TRBV6-5 and TRBJ1-5; TRBD1 matches at 8 bases. CDR1 and CDR2 from the germline V gene are MNHEY and SVGAGI. The trim removed 0 bases at V and 15 bases at J, leaving 10 bases unmatched. CDR3 size: 14 residues. CDR3 amino acids: CASSYSLGQGYLHF. CDR3 sequence (DNA): TGTGCCAGCAGTTACTCCTTAGGACAGGGTTATTTGCATTTT.

The chain carries TRBV6-1 and TRBJ2-7; a possible D gene is TRBD1 (6 bases). CDR1 and CDR2 (germline): MNHNS, SASEGT. CDR3 length: 14 residues. Deletions cut 1 base from V and 4 bases from J, with 11 bases between. CDR3 in DNA: TGTGCCAGCAGTGAAGGTACAGGGTGGTACGAGCAGTACTTC. It is translated as CASSEGTGWYEQYF.

This chain links TRBV30 with TRBJ1-1; TRBD1 is a possible D gene (5 bases). The CDR3 runs to 13 residues. The germline V and J ends were trimmed by 5 bases and 5 bases, with 15 bases remaining between them. Germline-derived CDR1 and CDR2 are GTSNPN and SVGIG (reference sequence). This chain's CDR3 is CAWSGFGWTEAFF. The DNA of the CDR3 is TGTGCCTGGTCAGGGTTTGGATGGACTGAAGCTTTCTTT.

The chain uses TRBV5-5 and TRBJ2-7, with TRBD2 matching 10 bases. V lost 5 bases, J lost 7 bases, and 6 bases stayed unmatched. The CDR3 totals 13 residues. Germline CDR1 and CDR2: SGHKS and YYEKEE (reference sequence). The CDR3 region has the DNA TGTGCCAGCAGGTCTTGGACTAGCGGAGAGCAGTACTTC. It yields the protein CASRSWTSGEQYF.

The genes are TRBV19 and TRBJ1-1; 11 nucleotides align to TRBD1. The ends lost 5 bases at V and 5 bases at J; junction bases unmatched: 7. Germline CDR1 and CDR2: LNHDA and SQIVND (reference sequence). The CDR3 consists of 15 residues. CDR3 sequence: CASSAGQGASTEAFF. The CDR3 region has the DNA TGTGCCAGTAGTGCCGGACAGGGGGCTAGTACTGAAGCTTTCTTT.

This clone appeared once. This rearrangement joins TRBV7-2 to TRBJ1-4; TRBD1 matches 9 bases. V dropped 3 bases and J dropped 9; count of bases not matched to a gene: 8. Germline values: CDR1 SGHTA, CDR2 FQGNSA. CDR3 length: 15 residues. The CDR3 coding sequence is TGTGCCAGCAGCTTCCAGGGACAGGGAGGACAAAAACTGTTTTTT. Encoded protein: CASSFQGQGGQKLFF.

This clone was picked up one time. CDR3 in DNA: TGTGCCAGCAGCGCCAGACTAGCGGCCAGCTCCTACGAGCAGTACTTC. Its translation: CASSARLAASSYEQYF. This sequence joins TRBV7-9 and TRBJ2-7; 9 bases are a match to TRBD2. CDR3 size: 16 residues. Germline loops: CDR1 SEHNR, CDR2 FQNEAQ (reference sequence). V shed 5 bases, J shed 0 bases, and the junction held 8 bases outside the gene matches.

The chain links TRBV13 to TRBJ1-2; 8 bases agree with TRBD1. J gave up 6 bases and V 4 bases, and 4 bases lay outside the gene matches. This CDR3 spans 13 amino acids. CDR1 is PRHDT and CDR2 is FYEKMQ in the germline V gene (reference sequence). CDR3 DNA: TGTGCCAGCAGCTATGGACAGGGAAATGGCTACACCTTC. It yields the protein CASSYGQGNGYTF.

The chain joins TRBV25-1 to TRBJ2-7, with no clear D. The CDR3 runs 16 residues. V was clipped by 2 bases and J by 3 bases, with 17 bases between them. Germline loops: CDR1 MGHDK, CDR2 SYGVNS. The DNA for the CDR3 is TGTGCCAGCAGTGAACGTCTGATTGACTCCAGCTACGAGCAGTACTTC. It encodes CASSERLIDSSYEQYF.

The CDR3 here is CASSPFGSEGEKLFF. DNA of the CDR3: TGTGCCAGTAGTCCGTTCGGGTCCGAAGGAGAAAAACTGTTTTTT. The chain couples TRBV19 to TRBJ1-4; D gene ambiguous. V lost 5 bases and J 8 bases, leaving 18 bases between the germline ends. The V gene's germline CDR1 is LNHDA and CDR2 SQIVND (reference sequence). CDR3 length equals 15 residues.

The rearrangement joins TRBV18 to TRBJ1-1; TRBD1 might be the D (6 bases). Germline V gene sequence: CDR1 KGHSH, CDR2 LQKENI. This CDR3 is 12 amino acids long. Trimming shortened V by 8 bases and J by 1 base, and 8 bases separated the two germline ends. CDR3 sequence (DNA): TGTGCCAGCCGGACAGCGAACACTGAAGCTTTCTTT. This gives the protein CASRTANTEAFF.

The chain is built from TRBV5-1 and TRBJ2-5, with D tentatively TRBD1 (6 bases). The CDR3 contains 15 residues. CDR1 and CDR2 from the germline V gene are SGHRS and YFSETQ. V lost 2 bases and J 1 base, leaving 12 bases between the germline ends. Here the CDR3 reads CASSLIQGAQETQYF. CDR3 sequence (DNA): TGCGCCAGCAGCTTAATACAGGGTGCCCAAGAGACCCAGTACTTC.

V is TRBV29-1 and J is TRBJ2-3; 8 positions agree with TRBD1. From germline, CDR1 is SQVTM and CDR2 ANQGSEA. The CDR3 is 15 amino acids. Trimming at V came to 5 bases and at J to 1 base, leaving 8 bases not matched to a gene. The CDR3 region is CSVNPGGQGTDTQYF. The CDR3 coding sequence is TGCAGCGTTAATCCAGGGGGACAGGGCACAGATACGCAGTATTTT.

This chain connects TRBV2 to TRBJ2-1; possible D gene TRBD2, 6 bases. Trimming cost V 7 bases and J 3 bases, with 10 bases left between them. CDR3 length: 13 residues. Germline V CDR1 and CDR2: SNHLY, FYNNEI. The CDR3 loop reads CASMEGYYNEQFF. CDR3 nucleotide sequence: TGTGCCAGCATGGAGGGATACTACAATGAGCAGTTCTTC. The full variable domain, in which reference TRBV2 and TRBJ2-1 provide the parts outside the CDR3, is EPEVTQTPSHQVTQMGQEVILRCVPISNHLYFYWYRQILGQKVEFLVSFYNNEISEKSEIFDDQFSVERPDGSNFTLKIRSTKLEDSAMYFCASMEGYYNEQFFGPGTRLTVL.

This chain connects TRBV7-9 to TRBJ1-5, with 12 bases aligning to TRBD1. The germline V gene has CDR1 SEHNR and CDR2 FQNEAQ (reference sequence). After removal of 9 bases from V and 5 bases from J, the junction contained 17 bases not matched to a gene. This CDR3 comprises 18 residues. The CDR3 protein is CARSLGTGGVFGYQPQHF. The CDR3 bases are TGTGCCAGATCTCTCGGGACAGGGGGCGTTTTTGGTTATCAGCCCCAGCATTTT.

The chain recombines TRBV27 with TRBJ1-5; perhaps TRBD1 as D (6 bases). CDR3 length: 16 amino acids. The V end was cut by 0 bases, the J end by 7 bases, with 16 bases between. Per the germline V gene, CDR1 is MNHEY and CDR2 is SMNVEV (reference sequence). In nucleotides, the CDR3 is TGTGCCAGCAGTTTATCGTTCCAGGGGAGACTCCAGCCCCAGCATTTT. This gives the protein CASSLSFQGRLQPQHF.